This T cell receptor beta chain is from a study of cytomegalovirus exposure and HLA in healthy donors. Background on the study: Ancestry clustering placed around 81% of roughly 410 genotyped donors in the Caucasian-associated cluster. Study-wide findings and caveats: Through in vitro validation, three CMV-associated chains were shown to be specific for CMV antigens. A later analysis associated 16,000 or so TCR beta sequences with HLA alleles at a 0.05 false discovery rate.

With 8 bases removed from V and 4 bases from J, the gap between germline ends came to 14 bases. Germline lookup yields CDR1 LNHNV and CDR2 YYDKDF (reference sequence). The CDR3 has 13 amino acids. This clone has more than one count but fewer than ten. Its specificity is not known. Primers for the PCR totalled 60 Vbeta and 13 Jbeta. As handled by the study authors: Later analysis identified approximately 88 million unique TCR beta chains, roughly 11 million shared. The protocol was immunoSEQ multiplex PCR, while the TCRdb copy is restricted to in-frame clones and leaves out a portion. That table supplies the V and J calls and clone size; D and trimming were determined from the DNA. The sample lists 85,000 to 130,000 clones, roughly 72% occurring once.

This chain connects TRBV15 to TRBJ1-1, with D tentatively TRBD1 (5 bases). Sequencing was performed on PBMCs. The sequence derives from a woman between 18 and 29 years old in good health and CMV-seropositive. Written as DNA, the CDR3 is TGTGCCACCCAGATTGGGGGAGGCACTGAAGCTTTCTTT. The encoded protein is CATQIGGGTEAFF. The whole variable domain, remainder taken from reference TRBV15 and TRBJ1-1, is DAMVIQNPRYQVTQFGKPVTLSCSQTLNHNVMYWYQQKSSQAPKLLFHYYDKDFNNEADTPDNFQSRRPNTSFCFLDIRSPGLGDTAMYLCATQIGGGTEAFFGQGTRLTVV.